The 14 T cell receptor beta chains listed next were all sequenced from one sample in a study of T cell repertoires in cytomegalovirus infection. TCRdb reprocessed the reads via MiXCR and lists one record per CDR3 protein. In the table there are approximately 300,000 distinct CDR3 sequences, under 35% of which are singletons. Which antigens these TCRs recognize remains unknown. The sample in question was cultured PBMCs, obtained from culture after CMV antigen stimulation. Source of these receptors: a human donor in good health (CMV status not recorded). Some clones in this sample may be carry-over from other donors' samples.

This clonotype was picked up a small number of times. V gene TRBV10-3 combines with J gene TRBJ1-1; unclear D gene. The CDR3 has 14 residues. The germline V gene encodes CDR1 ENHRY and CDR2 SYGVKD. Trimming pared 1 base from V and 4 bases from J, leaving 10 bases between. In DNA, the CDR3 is TGTGCCATCAGTGAGTTCCTGGGGAGCACTGAAGCTTTCTTT. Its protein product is CAISEFLGSTEAFF.

The CDR3 loop reads CASSEDRTGGKTEAFF. The CDR3 bases are TGTGCCAGCAGTGAAGATAGGACAGGGGGAAAAACTGAAGCTTTCTTT. The gene calls are TRBV6-1 and TRBJ1-1; 10 positions match TRBD1. The V gene end was trimmed by 1 base and the J gene end by 5 bases; junction bases not matched to a gene: 7. The CDR3 sequence is 16 residues long. CDR1 and CDR2 (germline): MNHNS, SASEGT.

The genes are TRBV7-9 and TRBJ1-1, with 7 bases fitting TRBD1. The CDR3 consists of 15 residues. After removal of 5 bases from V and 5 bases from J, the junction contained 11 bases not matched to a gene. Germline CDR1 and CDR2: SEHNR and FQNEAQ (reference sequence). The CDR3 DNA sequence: TGTGCCAGCAGCCAAGGTGACAGGGCGGGGACTGAAGCTTTCTTT. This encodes CASSQGDRAGTEAFF.

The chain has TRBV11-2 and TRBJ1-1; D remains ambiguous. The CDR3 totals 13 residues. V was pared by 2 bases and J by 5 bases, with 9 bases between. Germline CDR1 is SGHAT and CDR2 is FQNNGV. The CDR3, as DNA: TGTGCCAGCAGCTTAATCTATGGGACTGAAGCTTTCTTT. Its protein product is CASSLIYGTEAFF. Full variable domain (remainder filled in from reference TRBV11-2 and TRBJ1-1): EAGVAQSPRYKIIEKRQSVAFWCNPISGHATLYWYQQILGQGPKLLIQFQNNGVVDDSQLPKDRFSAERLKGVDSTLKIQPAKLEDSAVYLCASSLIYGTEAFFGQGTRLTVV.

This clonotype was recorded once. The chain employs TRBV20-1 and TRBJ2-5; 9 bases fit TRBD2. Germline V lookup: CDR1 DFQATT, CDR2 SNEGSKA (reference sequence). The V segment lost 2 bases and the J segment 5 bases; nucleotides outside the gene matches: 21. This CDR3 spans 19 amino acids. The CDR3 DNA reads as TGCAGTGCTAGACGGATGCGCGGGAGGGCCTGGGGTGTTAGGGAGACCCAGTACTTC. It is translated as CSARRMRGRAWGVRETQYF.

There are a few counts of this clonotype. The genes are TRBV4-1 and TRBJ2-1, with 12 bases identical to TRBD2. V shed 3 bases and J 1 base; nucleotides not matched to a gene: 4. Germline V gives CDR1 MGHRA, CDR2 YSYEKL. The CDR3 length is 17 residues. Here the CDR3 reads CASSQLGTSGSYNEQFF. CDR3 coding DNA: TGCGCCAGCAGCCAGCTCGGGACTAGCGGGTCCTACAATGAGCAGTTCTTC.

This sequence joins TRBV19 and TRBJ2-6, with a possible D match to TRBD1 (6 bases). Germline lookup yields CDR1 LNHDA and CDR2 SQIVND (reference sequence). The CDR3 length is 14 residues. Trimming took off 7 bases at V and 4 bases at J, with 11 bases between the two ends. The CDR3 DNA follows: TGTGCCAGTACCCAGGGGCACGGGGCCAACGTCCTGACTTTC. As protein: CASTQGHGANVLTF.

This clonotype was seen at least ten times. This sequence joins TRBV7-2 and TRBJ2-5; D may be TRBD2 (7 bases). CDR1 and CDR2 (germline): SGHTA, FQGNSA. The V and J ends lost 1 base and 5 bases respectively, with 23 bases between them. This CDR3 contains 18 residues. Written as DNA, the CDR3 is TGTGCCAGCAGCTTAGGGGCCTTTTTAGGGGGGGATACGGAGACCCAGTACTTC. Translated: CASSLGAFLGGDTETQYF.

DNA for the CDR3: TGTGCCAGCAGCCACAGGGGATGGAACACCGGGGAGCTGTTTTTT. Translated: CASSHRGWNTGELFF. The chain couples TRBV25-1 to TRBJ2-2; 7 bases line up with TRBD1. Per the germline V gene, CDR1 is MGHDK and CDR2 is SYGVNS. The CDR3 runs 15 residues. Losses at the gene ends were 6 bases for V and 1 base for J; bases not matched to a gene: 5.

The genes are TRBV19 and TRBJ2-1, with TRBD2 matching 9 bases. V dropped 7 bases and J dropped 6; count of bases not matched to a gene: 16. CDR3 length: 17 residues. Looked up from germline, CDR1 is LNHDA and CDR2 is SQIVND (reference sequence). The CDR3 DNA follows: TGTGCCAGTACTTCCCAGGGGCGGGAGGGCCCGATCAATGAGCAGTTCTTC. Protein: CASTSQGREGPINEQFF.

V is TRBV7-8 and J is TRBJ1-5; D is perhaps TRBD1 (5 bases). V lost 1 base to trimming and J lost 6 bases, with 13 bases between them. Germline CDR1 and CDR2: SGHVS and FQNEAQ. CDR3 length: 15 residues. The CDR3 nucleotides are TGTGCCAGCAGCTTAGTCAGGCAGGGAGGTCAGCCCCAGCATTTT. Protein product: CASSLVRQGGQPQHF. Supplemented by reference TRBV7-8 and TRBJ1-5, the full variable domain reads GAGVSQSPRYKVAKRGQDVALRCDPISGHVSLFWYQQALGQGPEFLTYFQNEAQLDKSGLPSDRFFAERPEGSVSTLKIQRTQQEDSAVYLCASSLVRQGGQPQHFGDGTRLSIL.

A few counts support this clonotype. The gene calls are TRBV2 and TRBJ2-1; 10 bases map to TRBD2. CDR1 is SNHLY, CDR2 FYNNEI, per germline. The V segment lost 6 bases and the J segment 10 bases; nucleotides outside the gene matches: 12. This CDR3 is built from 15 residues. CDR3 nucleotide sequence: TGTGCCAGCAGAGCCCCTAGCGGGGGCTGGGTAGAGCAGTTCTTC. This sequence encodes CASRAPSGGWVEQFF. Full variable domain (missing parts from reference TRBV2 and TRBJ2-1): EPEVTQTPSHQVTQMGQEVILRCVPISNHLYFYWYRQILGQKVEFLVSFYNNEISEKSEIFDDQFSVERPDGSNFTLKIRSTKLEDSAMYFCASRAPSGGWVEQFFGPGTRLTVL.

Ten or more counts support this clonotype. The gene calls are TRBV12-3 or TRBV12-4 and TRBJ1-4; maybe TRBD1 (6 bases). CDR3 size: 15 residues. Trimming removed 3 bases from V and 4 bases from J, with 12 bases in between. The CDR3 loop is CASSFRQALNEKLFF. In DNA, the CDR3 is TGTGCCAGCAGTTTTCGACAGGCACTTAATGAAAAACTGTTTTTT.

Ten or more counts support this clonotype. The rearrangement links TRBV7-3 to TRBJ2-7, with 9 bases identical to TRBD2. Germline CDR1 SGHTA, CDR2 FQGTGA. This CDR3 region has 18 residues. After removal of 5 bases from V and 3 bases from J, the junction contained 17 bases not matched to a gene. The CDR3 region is CASSPKLGSGRLHYEQYF. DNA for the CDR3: TGTGCCAGCAGCCCAAAGCTCGGGAGCGGGAGGCTCCACTACGAGCAGTACTTC.